The 14 T cell receptor beta chains listed next were all sequenced from one sample in a study of memory CD4+ T cells and cytomegalovirus serostatus. Single viable CD3+CD4+CD8-CD45RO+ cells were sorted as the memory CD4+ T cells. The data were produced by immunoSEQ multiplex PCR, yet TCRdb's version contains in-frame clones alone and is incomplete. This table has 52,000 or so clones, 82% appearing once. The specimen was memory CD4+ T cells from blood. Receptors were obtained from an adult in good health and CMV-seronegative.

This chain connects TRBV28 to TRBJ1-1; 8 bases line up with TRBD1. The CDR3 consists of 15 residues. The V gene end was trimmed by 8 bases and the J gene end by 1 base; junction bases not matched to a gene: 9. CDR1 MDHEN and CDR2 SYDVKM come from the germline V gene. CDR3 nucleotides: TGTGCCAGCGAAAACAGGGGGTTGGGGAACACTGAAGCTTTCTTT. This encodes CASENRGLGNTEAFF.

This clone has just one count. This sequence joins TRBV11-2 and TRBJ2-7; no reliable D call. This CDR3 contains 12 residues. Germline CDR1 reads SGHAT; CDR2 reads FQNNGV. V gave up 2 bases and J gave up 3 bases, with 5 bases separating them. As DNA, the CDR3 is TGTGCCAGCAGCTTAAGCCTCTACGAGCAGTACTTC. Residues: CASSLSLYEQYF.

The rearrangement links TRBV7-9 to TRBJ1-4; D is uncertain. CDR1 and CDR2 from the germline V gene are SEHNR and FQNEAQ (reference sequence). The V end was cut by 2 bases, the J end by 8 bases, with 12 bases between. The length of the CDR3 is 14 residues. CDR3 sequence reads: CASSLSLSGEKLFF. For the CDR3, the DNA is TGTGCCAGCAGCTTAAGTCTCTCGGGGGAAAAACTGTTTTTT.

V and J are TRBV5-1 and TRBJ1-1; D is perhaps TRBD1 (5 bases). Deletions cut 3 bases from V and 1 base from J, with 16 bases between. The germline CDR1 and CDR2 sequences are SGHRS and YFSETQ. The CDR3 contains 16 residues. CDR3 nucleotides: TGCGCCAGCAGCTCGGCGGGGGAGGGCGGGAACACTGAAGCTTTCTTT. Encoded protein: CASSSAGEGGNTEAFF.

The chain joins TRBV11-2 to TRBJ2-3; D gene unclear. Looked up from germline, CDR1 is SGHAT and CDR2 is FQNNGV. The CDR3 sequence is 15 residues long. The germline V and J ends were trimmed by 0 bases and 3 bases, with 10 bases remaining between them. The CDR3 sequence is CASSLDALGTDTQYF. The CDR3 DNA reads as TGTGCCAGCAGCTTAGATGCCCTAGGGACAGATACGCAGTATTTT.

The CDR3: CASSNRPGQPQHF. CDR3 DNA: TGTGCCAGTAGTAACAGACCCGGCCAGCCCCAGCATTTT. The V call is TRBV19, the J call TRBJ1-5; D gene unclear. The germline CDR1 and CDR2 sequences are LNHDA and SQIVND (reference sequence). V dropped 4 bases and J dropped 7 bases, with 11 bases sitting between them. This CDR3 contains 13 residues.

This rearrangement joins TRBV29-1 to TRBJ2-3; 13 positions match TRBD2. CDR1 and CDR2 from the germline V gene are SQVTM and ANQGSEA. The CDR3 loop spans 15 amino acids. Losses at the gene ends were 7 bases for V and 4 bases for J; bases not matched to a gene: 8. Here the CDR3 reads CSGTGLAGHSDTQYF. The CDR3 DNA reads TGCAGCGGGACGGGACTAGCGGGGCATTCAGATACGCAGTATTTT.

The V gene is TRBV19, the J gene TRBJ1-5; 10 bases map to TRBD1. CDR3 length: 14 amino acids. The germline gives CDR1 LNHDA, CDR2 SQIVND (reference sequence). J gave up 6 bases and V 4 bases, and 3 bases lay outside the gene matches. The DNA for the CDR3 is TGTGCCAGTAGTACGACAGGGGGCTTTCAGCCCCAGCATTTT. Residues: CASSTTGGFQPQHF.

The CDR3 is CASSLVGDLSSNTGELFF. The CDR3 DNA sequence: TGTGCCAGCAGCTTAGTCGGAGACCTAAGCTCGAACACCGGGGAGCTGTTTTTT. The chain employs TRBV13 and TRBJ2-2; D ambiguous. The CDR3 consists of 18 residues. Trimming took 1 base from V and 0 from J, leaving 15 bases between them. Germline assignment: CDR1 PRHDT and CDR2 FYEKMQ (reference sequence).

The V and J genes are TRBV7-9 and TRBJ2-7; D is unclear. Germline loops: CDR1 SEHNR, CDR2 FQNEAQ (reference sequence). This CDR3 is built from 13 residues. V gave up 5 bases and J gave up 6 bases, with 14 bases separating them. This CDR3 is CASSETSRPEQYF. The CDR3 region has the DNA TGTGCCAGCAGCGAAACCTCCAGGCCCGAGCAGTACTTC. The full variable domain, its missing parts supplied by reference TRBV7-9 and TRBJ2-7, is DTGVSQNPRHKITKRGQNVTFRCDPISEHNRLYWYRQTLGQGPEFLTYFQNEAQLEKSRLLSDRFSAERPKGSFSTLEIQRTEQGDSAMYLCASSETSRPEQYFGPGTRLTVT.

This clone was observed a single time. The chain uses TRBV28 and TRBJ1-3; D is possibly TRBD1 (5 bases). The germline V gene has CDR1 MDHEN and CDR2 SYDVKM. This CDR3 contains 14 residues. V gave up 4 bases and J gave up 4 bases, with 11 bases separating them. CDR3 coding DNA: TGTGCCAGCAGTTCCGGGACGGAAGGAAACACCATATATTTT. Translated: CASSSGTEGNTIYF.

The CDR3 DNA is TGCGCCAGCAGCCTCTCCGGGACTAGCGGGGGGCCAAGCTCCTACAATGAGCAGTTCTTC. It is translated as CASSLSGTSGGPSSYNEQFF. The rearrangement uses TRBV4-1 and TRBJ2-1; TRBD2 agrees at 15 bases. J was trimmed by 0 bases and V by 4 bases; bases with no gene match: 10. The germline gives CDR1 MGHRA, CDR2 YSYEKL. This CDR3 is built from 20 residues.

The rearrangement links TRBV15 to TRBJ1-2; 9 bases are a match to TRBD1. This CDR3 region has 16 residues. CDR1 and CDR2 from the germline V gene are LNHNV and YYDKDF (reference sequence). V was pared by 0 bases and J by 5 bases, with 7 bases of the junction left unmatched. CDR3 sequence (DNA): TGTGCCACCAGCAGAGATGGGACAGGGCCCACTTATGGCTACACCTTC. Its protein product is CATSRDGTGPTYGYTF. Complete variable domain (other parts from reference TRBV15 and TRBJ1-2): DAMVIQNPRYQVTQFGKPVTLSCSQTLNHNVMYWYQQKSSQAPKLLFHYYDKDFNNEADTPDNFQSRRPNTSFCFLDIRSPGLGDTAMYLCATSRDGTGPTYGYTFGSGTRLTVV.

The chain joins TRBV1 to TRBJ1-1; no DNA check was done on the table's D call, TRBD1. TRBV1 is classified as a pseudogene. The CDR3 extends over 15 amino acids. This chain's CDR3 is CTSSPKKGLNTEAFF. CDR3 nucleotides: TGCACCAGCAGCCCAAAAAAGGGGTTGAACACTGAAGCTTTCTTT.